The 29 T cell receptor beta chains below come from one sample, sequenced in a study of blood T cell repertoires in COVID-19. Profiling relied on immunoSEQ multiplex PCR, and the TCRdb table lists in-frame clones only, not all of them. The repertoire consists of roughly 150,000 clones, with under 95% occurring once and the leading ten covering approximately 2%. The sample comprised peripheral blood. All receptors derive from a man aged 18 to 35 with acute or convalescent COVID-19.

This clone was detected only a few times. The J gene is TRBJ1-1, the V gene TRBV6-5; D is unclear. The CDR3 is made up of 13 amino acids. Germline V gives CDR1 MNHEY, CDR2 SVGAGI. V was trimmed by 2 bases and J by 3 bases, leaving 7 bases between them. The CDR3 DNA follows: TGTGCCAGCAGTTACGTTTCGTACACTGAAGCTTTCTTT. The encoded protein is CASSYVSYTEAFF.

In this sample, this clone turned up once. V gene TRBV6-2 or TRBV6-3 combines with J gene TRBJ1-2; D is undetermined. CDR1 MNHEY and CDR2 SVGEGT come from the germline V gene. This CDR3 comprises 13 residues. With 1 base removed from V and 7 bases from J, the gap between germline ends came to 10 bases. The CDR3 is CASSYWAGGGYTF. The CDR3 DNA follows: TGTGCCAGCAGTTACTGGGCAGGAGGTGGCTACACCTTC.

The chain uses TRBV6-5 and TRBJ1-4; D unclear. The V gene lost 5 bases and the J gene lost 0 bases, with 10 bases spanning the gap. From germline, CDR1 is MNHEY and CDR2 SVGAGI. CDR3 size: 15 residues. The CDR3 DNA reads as TGTGCCAGCAGTCCACACATTGCAACTAATGAAAAACTGTTTTTT. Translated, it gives CASSPHIATNEKLFF.

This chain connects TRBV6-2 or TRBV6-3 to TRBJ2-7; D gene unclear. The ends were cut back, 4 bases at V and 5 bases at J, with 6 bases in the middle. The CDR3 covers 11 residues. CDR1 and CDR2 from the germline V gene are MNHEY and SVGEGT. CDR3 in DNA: TGTGCCAGCAGTTTATCCCACGAGCAGTACTTC. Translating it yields CASSLSHEQYF.

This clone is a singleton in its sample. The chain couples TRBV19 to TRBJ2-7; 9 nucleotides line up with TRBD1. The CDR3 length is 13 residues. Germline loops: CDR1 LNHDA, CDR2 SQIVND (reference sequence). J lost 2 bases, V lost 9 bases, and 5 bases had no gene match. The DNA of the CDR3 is TGTGCCAGCGGGACAGGGACCCCCTACGAGCAGTACTTC. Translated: CASGTGTPYEQYF.

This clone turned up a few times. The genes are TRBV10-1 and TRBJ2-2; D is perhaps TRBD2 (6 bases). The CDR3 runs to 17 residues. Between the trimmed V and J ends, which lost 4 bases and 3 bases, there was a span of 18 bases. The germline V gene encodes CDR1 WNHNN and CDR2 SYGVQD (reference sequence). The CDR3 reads CASSGTPPEGDTGELFF. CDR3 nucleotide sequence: TGCGCCAGCAGTGGCACTCCCCCGGAGGGAGACACCGGGGAGCTGTTTTTT.

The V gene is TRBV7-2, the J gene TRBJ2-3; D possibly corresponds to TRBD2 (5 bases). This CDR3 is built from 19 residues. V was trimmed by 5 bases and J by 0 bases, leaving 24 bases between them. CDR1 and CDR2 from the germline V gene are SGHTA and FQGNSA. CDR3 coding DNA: TGTGCCAGCAGCCTTCACGTCGTAAGGGAGTTTGCTAGCACAGATACGCAGTATTTT. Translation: CASSLHVVREFASTDTQYF.

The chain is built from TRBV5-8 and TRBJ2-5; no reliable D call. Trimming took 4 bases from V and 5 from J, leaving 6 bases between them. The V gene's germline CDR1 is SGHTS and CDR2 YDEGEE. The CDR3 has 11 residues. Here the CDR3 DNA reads TGTGCCAGCAGCCTTAGCGAGACCCAGTACTTC. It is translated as CASSLSETQYF.

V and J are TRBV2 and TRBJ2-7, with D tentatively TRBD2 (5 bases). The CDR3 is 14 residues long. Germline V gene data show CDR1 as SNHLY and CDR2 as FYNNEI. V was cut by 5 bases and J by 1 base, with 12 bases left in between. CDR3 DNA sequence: TGTGCCAGCAGTCAAGGACTGCTATCCTACGAGCAGTACTTC. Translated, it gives CASSQGLLSYEQYF.

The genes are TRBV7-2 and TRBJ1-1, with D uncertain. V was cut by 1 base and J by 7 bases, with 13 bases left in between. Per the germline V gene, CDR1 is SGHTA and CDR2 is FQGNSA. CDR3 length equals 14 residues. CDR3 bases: TGTGCCAGCAGCTTAGGAGTTGTAGGAGGTGAAGCTTTCTTT. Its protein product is CASSLGVVGGEAFF.

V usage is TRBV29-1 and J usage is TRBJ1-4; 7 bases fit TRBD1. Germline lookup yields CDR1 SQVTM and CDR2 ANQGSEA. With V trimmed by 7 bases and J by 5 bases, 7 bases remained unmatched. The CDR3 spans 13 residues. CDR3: CSARGTENEKLFF. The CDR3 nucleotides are TGCAGCGCCCGCGGGACAGAAAATGAAAAACTGTTTTTT. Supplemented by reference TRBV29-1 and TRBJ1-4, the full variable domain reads SAVISQKPSRDICQRGTSLTIQCQVDSQVTMMFWYRQQPGQSLTLIATANQGSEATYESGFVIDKFPISRPNLTFSTLTVSNMSPEDSSIYLCSARGTENEKLFFGSGTQLSVL.

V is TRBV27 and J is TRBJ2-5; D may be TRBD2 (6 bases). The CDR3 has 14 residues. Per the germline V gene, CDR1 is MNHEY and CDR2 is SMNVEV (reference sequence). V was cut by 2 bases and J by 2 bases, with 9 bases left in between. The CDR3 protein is CASSLIAGQETQYF. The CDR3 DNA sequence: TGTGCCAGCAGTTTAATTGCGGGACAAGAGACCCAGTACTTC.

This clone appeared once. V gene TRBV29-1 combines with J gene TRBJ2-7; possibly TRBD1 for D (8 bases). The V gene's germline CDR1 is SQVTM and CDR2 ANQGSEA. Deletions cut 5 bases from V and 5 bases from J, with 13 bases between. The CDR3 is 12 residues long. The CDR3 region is CSVSTGGDEQYF. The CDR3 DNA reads TGCAGCGTTTCTACAGGGGGGGACGAGCAGTACTTC.

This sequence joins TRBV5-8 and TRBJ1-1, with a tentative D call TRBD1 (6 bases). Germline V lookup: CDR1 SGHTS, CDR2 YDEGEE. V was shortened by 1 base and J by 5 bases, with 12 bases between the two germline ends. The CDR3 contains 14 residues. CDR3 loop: CASSLRGAGTEAFF. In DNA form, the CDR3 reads TGTGCCAGCAGCTTGCGGGGGGCGGGTACTGAAGCTTTCTTT.

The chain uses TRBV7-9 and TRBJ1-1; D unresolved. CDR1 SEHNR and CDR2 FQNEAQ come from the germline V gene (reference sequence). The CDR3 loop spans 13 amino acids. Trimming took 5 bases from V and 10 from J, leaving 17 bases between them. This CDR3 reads CASSPLLPGRAFF. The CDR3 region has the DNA TGTGCCAGCAGCCCTTTGTTGCCGGGGAGAGCTTTCTTT.

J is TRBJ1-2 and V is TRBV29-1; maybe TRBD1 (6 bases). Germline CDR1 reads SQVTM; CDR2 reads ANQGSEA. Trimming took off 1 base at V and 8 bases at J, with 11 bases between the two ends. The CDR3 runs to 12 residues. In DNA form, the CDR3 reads TGCAGCGTTGAAGGGCAGGGGATGGGCTACACCTTC. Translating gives CSVEGQGMGYTF.

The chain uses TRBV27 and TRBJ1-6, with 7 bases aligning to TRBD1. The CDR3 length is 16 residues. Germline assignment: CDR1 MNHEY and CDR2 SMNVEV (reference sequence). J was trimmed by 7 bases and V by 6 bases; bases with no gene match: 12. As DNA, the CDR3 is TGTGCCAGCAGCTTTTCGGTGGGGACAGTAAATTCACCCCTCCACTTT. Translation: CASSFSVGTVNSPLHF.

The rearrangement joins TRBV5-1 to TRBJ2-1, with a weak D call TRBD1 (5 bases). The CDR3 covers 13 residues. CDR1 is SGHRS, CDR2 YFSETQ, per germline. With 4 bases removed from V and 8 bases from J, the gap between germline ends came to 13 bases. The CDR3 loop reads CASSLGRQDEQFF. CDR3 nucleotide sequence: TGCGCCAGCAGCCTGGGGCGCCAGGATGAGCAGTTCTTC.

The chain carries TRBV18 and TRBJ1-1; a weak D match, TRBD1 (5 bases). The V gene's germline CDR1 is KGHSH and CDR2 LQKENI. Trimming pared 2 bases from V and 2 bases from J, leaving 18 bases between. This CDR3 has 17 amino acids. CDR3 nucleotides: TGTGCCAGCTCACCAGAGACTGTCGCAGGGCCTAACACTGAAGCTTTCTTT. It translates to CASSPETVAGPNTEAFF. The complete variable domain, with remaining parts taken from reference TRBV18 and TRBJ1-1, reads NAGVMQNPRHLVRRRGQEARLRCSPMKGHSHVYWYRQLPEEGLKFMVYLQKENIIDESGMPKERFSAEFPKEGPSILRIQQVVRGDSAAYFCASSPETVAGPNTEAFFGQGTRLTVV.

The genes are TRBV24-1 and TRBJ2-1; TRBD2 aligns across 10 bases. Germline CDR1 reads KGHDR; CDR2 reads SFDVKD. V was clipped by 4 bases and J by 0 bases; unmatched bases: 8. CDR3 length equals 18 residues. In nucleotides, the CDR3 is TGTGCCACCAGTGACCCATCCCTAGCGGGAGCCTCCTACAATGAGCAGTTCTTC. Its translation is CATSDPSLAGASYNEQFF.

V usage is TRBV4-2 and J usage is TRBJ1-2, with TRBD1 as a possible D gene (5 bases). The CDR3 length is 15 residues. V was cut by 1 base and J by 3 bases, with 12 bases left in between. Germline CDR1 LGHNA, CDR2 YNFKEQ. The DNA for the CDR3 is TGTGCCAGCAGCCAAGGGGAGGGGTCGGACTATGGCTACACCTTC. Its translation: CASSQGEGSDYGYTF.

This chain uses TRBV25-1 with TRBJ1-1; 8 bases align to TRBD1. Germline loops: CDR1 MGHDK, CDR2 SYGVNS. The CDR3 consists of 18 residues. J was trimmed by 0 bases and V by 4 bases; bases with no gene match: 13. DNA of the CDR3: TGTGCCAGCAGTGGACAGGACAGGGCCCGGGCTATGAACACTGAAGCTTTCTTT. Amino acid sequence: CASSGQDRARAMNTEAFF. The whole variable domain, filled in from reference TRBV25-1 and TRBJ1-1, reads EADIYQTPRYLVIGTGKKITLECSQTMGHDKMYWYQQDPGMELHLIHYSYGVNSTEKGDLSSESTVSRIRTEHFPLTLESARPSHTSQYLCASSGQDRARAMNTEAFFGQGTRLTVV.

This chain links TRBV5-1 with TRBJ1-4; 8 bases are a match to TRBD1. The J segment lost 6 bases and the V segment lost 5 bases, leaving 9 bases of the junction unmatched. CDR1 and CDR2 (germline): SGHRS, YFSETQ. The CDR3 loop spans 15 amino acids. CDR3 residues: CASRASGGGYEKLFF. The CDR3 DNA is TGCGCCAGCAGAGCCTCAGGGGGCGGTTATGAAAAACTGTTTTTT.

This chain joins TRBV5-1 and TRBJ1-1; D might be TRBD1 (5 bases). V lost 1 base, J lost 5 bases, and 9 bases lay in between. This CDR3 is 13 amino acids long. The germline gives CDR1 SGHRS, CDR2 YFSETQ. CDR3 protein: CASSLNGGTEAFF. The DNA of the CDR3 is TGCGCCAGCAGCTTGAACGGGGGGACTGAAGCTTTCTTT.

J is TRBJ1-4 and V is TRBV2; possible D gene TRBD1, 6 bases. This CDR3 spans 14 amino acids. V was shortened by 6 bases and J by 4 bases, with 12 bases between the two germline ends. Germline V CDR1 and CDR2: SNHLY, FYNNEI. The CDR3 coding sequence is TGTGCCAGCAGGGAGGACAGCTTTAATGAAAAACTGTTTTTT. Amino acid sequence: CASREDSFNEKLFF.

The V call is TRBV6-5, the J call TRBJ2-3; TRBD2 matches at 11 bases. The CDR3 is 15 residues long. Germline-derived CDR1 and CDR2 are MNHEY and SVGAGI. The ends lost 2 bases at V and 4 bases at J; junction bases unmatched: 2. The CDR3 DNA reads TGTGCCAGCAGTTACAGGGGACTAGCGGCAGATACGCAGTATTTT. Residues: CASSYRGLAADTQYF.

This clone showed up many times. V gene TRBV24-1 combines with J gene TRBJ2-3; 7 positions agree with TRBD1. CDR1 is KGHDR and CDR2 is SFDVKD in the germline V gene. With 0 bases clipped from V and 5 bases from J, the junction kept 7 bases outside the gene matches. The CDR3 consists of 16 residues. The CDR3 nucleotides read TGTGCCACCAGTGATTTGCCCCAAAACAGGGGAGATACGCAGTATTTT. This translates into CATSDLPQNRGDTQYF.

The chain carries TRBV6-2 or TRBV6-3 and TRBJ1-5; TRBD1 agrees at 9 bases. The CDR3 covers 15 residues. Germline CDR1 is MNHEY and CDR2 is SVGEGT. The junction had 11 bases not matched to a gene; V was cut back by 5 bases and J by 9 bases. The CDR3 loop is CASSPGTGTDRPQHF. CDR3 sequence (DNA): TGTGCCAGCAGTCCCGGGACAGGGACAGATCGGCCCCAGCATTTT.

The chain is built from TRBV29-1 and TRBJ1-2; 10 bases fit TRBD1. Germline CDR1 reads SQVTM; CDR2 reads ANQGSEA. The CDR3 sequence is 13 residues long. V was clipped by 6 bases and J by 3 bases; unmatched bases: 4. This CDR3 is CSVPGQGYYGYTF. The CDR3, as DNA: TGCAGCGTCCCGGGACAGGGGTACTATGGCTACACCTTC.